The 27 T cell receptor beta chains presented below share a single source sample, sequenced in a study of graft-versus-host responses after intestinal transplantation. Clones were read by immunoSEQ multiplex PCR, and TCRdb kept only the in-frame ones, dropping some. The sample contains 50,000 to 55,000 clones, more than 70% of which appear only once. Their antigen targets remain unknown. This sample comprised unstimulated CD4+ T cells sorted from spleen or lymph node cells, obtained before transplant. These receptors were obtained from a human donor who was the organ donor for an intestinal transplant.

This chain links TRBV6-4 with TRBJ2-1, with 9 bases aligning to TRBD1. The CDR3 has 16 residues. The germline V gene has CDR1 MRHNA and CDR2 SNTAGT. V trimming: 2 bases; J trimming: 9 bases; junction bases outside the gene matches: 11. The CDR3 protein is CASSDGRDRVRGEQFF. The CDR3 bases are TGTGCCAGCAGTGACGGGAGGGACAGGGTTCGGGGTGAGCAGTTCTTC.

The chain has TRBV9 and TRBJ2-7, with TRBD2 identical over 10 bases. Germline values: CDR1 SGDLS, CDR2 YYNGEE. The trim removed 0 bases at V and 0 bases at J, leaving 0 bases unmatched. The CDR3 has 15 residues. CDR3 protein: CASSVGTSGSYEQYF. The CDR3 DNA reads TGTGCCAGCAGCGTAGGGACTAGCGGCTCCTACGAGCAGTACTTC.

This rearrangement joins TRBV28 to TRBJ2-3, with 12 bases lining up with TRBD2. CDR1 is MDHEN, CDR2 SYDVKM, per germline. V gave up 7 bases and J gave up 3 bases; unmatched junction bases: 2. The CDR3 runs 14 residues. The CDR3 nucleotides are TGTGCCAGCATTACTAGCGGGAGGACAGATACGCAGTATTTT. Amino acid sequence: CASITSGRTDTQYF.

The chain is built from TRBV28 and TRBJ2-3; 10 nucleotides match TRBD2. Germline CDR1 and CDR2: MDHEN and SYDVKM. Trimming at V came to 6 bases and at J to 4 bases, leaving 7 bases not matched to a gene. The CDR3 totals 15 residues. The CDR3 sequence: CASSRGLAGADTQYF. The CDR3 DNA is TGTGCCAGCAGCAGGGGTCTAGCGGGAGCAGATACGCAGTATTTT. The complete variable domain, with remaining parts taken from reference TRBV28 and TRBJ2-3, reads DVKVTQSSRYLVKRTGEKVFLECVQDMDHENMFWYRQDPGLGLRLIYFSYDVKMKEKGDIPEGYSVSREKKERFSLILESASTNQTSMYLCASSRGLAGADTQYFGPGTRLTVL.

The V gene is TRBV10-3, the J gene TRBJ2-1; 7 positions agree with TRBD1. The CDR3 runs 14 residues. The V gene's germline CDR1 is ENHRY and CDR2 SYGVKD. With V trimmed by 4 bases and J by 4 bases, 4 bases remained unmatched. The CDR3 sequence is CAISVRQGYNEQFF. DNA of the CDR3: TGTGCCATCAGTGTTCGACAGGGATACAATGAGCAGTTCTTC.

This clone was recorded only once. The CDR3 region has the DNA TGTGCCAGTAGCCCTTATGTGGGTAGCGGGAGAGGGGATGAGCAGTTCTTC. This gives the protein CASSPYVGSGRGDEQFF. This rearrangement joins TRBV19 to TRBJ2-1; 9 bases match TRBD2. Germline trimming cut 6 bases from V and 8 bases from J; bases unmatched to any gene: 17. CDR3 length equals 17 residues. Per germline, CDR1 LNHDA and CDR2 SQIVND (reference sequence).

The chain has TRBV5-6 and TRBJ2-7; 10 positions match TRBD2. The CDR3 contains 14 residues. The trim removed 2 bases at V and 3 bases at J, leaving 2 bases unmatched. Looked up from germline, CDR1 is SGHDT and CDR2 is YYEEEE. Here the CDR3 DNA reads TGTGCCAGCAGCTTATTAGCGGGAGGCTACGAGCAGTACTTC. It translates to CASSLLAGGYEQYF.

The chain combines TRBV23-1 with TRBJ1-5; maybe TRBD1 (5 bases). TRBV23-1 falls under the ORF class, with uncertain function. V was cut by 3 bases and J by 3 bases, with 15 bases left in between. This CDR3 has 16 amino acids. As DNA, the CDR3 is TGCGCCAGCAGTCAGGGGCGACACGGGTACAATCAGCCCCAGCATTTT. As protein: CASSQGRHGYNQPQHF.

The chain carries TRBV2 and TRBJ1-1; 7 nucleotides match TRBD1. Per germline, CDR1 SNHLY and CDR2 FYNNEI. J was trimmed by 3 bases and V by 6 bases; bases with no gene match: 7. The CDR3 consists of 14 residues. CDR3 nucleotide sequence: TGTGCCAGCAGGGGGGGACAGCTCCACACTGAAGCTTTCTTT. Residues: CASRGGQLHTEAFF. Supplemented by reference TRBV2 and TRBJ1-1, the full variable domain reads EPEVTQTPSHQVTQMGQEVILRCVPISNHLYFYWYRQILGQKVEFLVSFYNNEISEKSEIFDDQFSVERPDGSNFTLKIRSTKLEDSAMYFCASRGGQLHTEAFFGQGTRLTVV.

This clone was recorded a few times. One end of the junction is discordant with germline, which a read error may explain. The CDR3 is CASSRGMGQQETQYF. CDR3 coding DNA: TGTGCTAGCAGCCGAGGTATGGGACAGCAAGAGACCCAGTACTTC. The chain combines TRBV7-7 with TRBJ2-5; 7 bases agree with TRBD1. The CDR3 is made up of 15 amino acids. Germline V gene data show CDR1 as SSHAT and CDR2 as FNYEAQ (reference sequence).

This clone was found a few times. V and J are TRBV19 and TRBJ2-1; 7 nucleotides agree with TRBD2. Unmatched junction bases numbered 4, after V lost 2 bases and J lost 12 bases. Germline V gives CDR1 LNHDA, CDR2 SQIVND (reference sequence). This CDR3 contains 12 residues. CDR3 loop: CASSIPGLSQFF. The CDR3 bases are TGTGCCAGTAGTATACCGGGACTATCGCAGTTCTTC.

The chain recombines TRBV12-5 with TRBJ2-1; TRBD2 is a possible D gene (5 bases). The CDR3 is made up of 16 amino acids. Germline V lookup: CDR1 LGHNT, CDR2 FRNRAP. V was shortened by 0 bases and J by 5 bases, with 14 bases between the two germline ends. CDR3 coding DNA: TGTGCTAGTGGTTTGGTCCCTAGCATAGACGACAATGAGCAGTTCTTC. Protein sequence: CASGLVPSIDDNEQFF.

This chain uses TRBV7-9 with TRBJ1-2, with D perhaps TRBD1 (5 bases). CDR1 is SEHNR, CDR2 FQNEAQ, per germline (reference sequence). The CDR3 spans 15 residues. V was pared by 5 bases and J by 0 bases, with 13 bases between. The CDR3 here is CASSVRRVTNYGYTF. In DNA, the CDR3 is TGTGCCAGCAGCGTCCGCAGGGTAACTAACTATGGCTACACCTTC.

The chain is built from TRBV28 and TRBJ2-4; 9 nucleotides align to TRBD2. The CDR3 length is 16 residues. The germline V gene encodes CDR1 MDHEN and CDR2 SYDVKM. The J segment lost 0 bases and the V segment lost 4 bases, leaving 4 bases of the junction unmatched. The CDR3 protein is CASSSLAGVAKNIQYF. The CDR3 bases are TGTGCCAGCAGTTCATTAGCGGGAGTAGCCAAAAACATTCAGTACTTC. Looking up the rest from reference TRBV28 and TRBJ2-4 gives the full variable domain: DVKVTQSSRYLVKRTGEKVFLECVQDMDHENMFWYRQDPGLGLRLIYFSYDVKMKEKGDIPEGYSVSREKKERFSLILESASTNQTSMYLCASSSLAGVAKNIQYFGAGTRLSVL.

The chain couples TRBV2 to TRBJ2-7; 12 bases align to TRBD2. The V and J ends lost 6 bases and 3 bases, in that order; junction bases with no gene match: 12. Germline assignment: CDR1 SNHLY and CDR2 FYNNEI. The CDR3 extends over 17 amino acids. In DNA, the CDR3 is TGTGCCAGCAGGAAGACTAGCGGGAGCTCCGGGGGCTACGAGCAGTACTTC. Residues: CASRKTSGSSGGYEQYF. Full variable domain (rest looked up from reference TRBV2 and TRBJ2-7): EPEVTQTPSHQVTQMGQEVILRCVPISNHLYFYWYRQILGQKVEFLVSFYNNEISEKSEIFDDQFSVERPDGSNFTLKIRSTKLEDSAMYFCASRKTSGSSGGYEQYFGPGTRLTVT.

CDR3 bases: TGTGCCAGCTCACCTCGTAGACAGGGGACAACAGATACGCAGTATTTT. Translation gives CASSPRRQGTTDTQYF. The chain has TRBV18 and TRBJ2-3; 8 positions match TRBD1. The CDR3 covers 16 residues. J gave up 3 bases and V 3 bases, and 8 bases lay outside the gene matches. Germline lookup yields CDR1 KGHSH and CDR2 LQKENI. Together with reference TRBV18 and TRBJ2-3, the CDR3 gives the full variable domain: NAGVMQNPRHLVRRRGQEARLRCSPMKGHSHVYWYRQLPEEGLKFMVYLQKENIIDESGMPKERFSAEFPKEGPSILRIQQVVRGDSAAYFCASSPRRQGTTDTQYFGPGTRLTVL.

The J gene is TRBJ1-2, the V gene TRBV5-5; 9 bases match TRBD1. CDR1 and CDR2 from the germline V gene are SGHKS and YYEKEE (reference sequence). With V trimmed by 3 bases and J by 4 bases, 10 bases remained unmatched. This CDR3 comprises 16 residues. DNA of the CDR3: TGTGCCAGCAGCTCCGTCGGACAGGGGATTTCCTATGGCTACACCTTC. Encoded protein: CASSSVGQGISYGYTF.

As DNA, the CDR3 is TGTGCCAGCAGCTTAGAAGTTCGGGGGGCGTACGAGCAGTACTTC. Translation gives CASSLEVRGAYEQYF. V gene TRBV7-8 combines with J gene TRBJ2-7, with a weak D call TRBD2 (7 bases). Trimming took 1 base from V and 4 from J, leaving 14 bases between them. The CDR3 sequence is 15 residues long. Germline V gives CDR1 SGHVS, CDR2 FQNEAQ.

The CDR3 is CAWSRFSGLTDTQYF. CDR3 nucleotides: TGTGCCTGGAGTAGGTTTAGCGGGCTCACAGATACGCAGTATTTT. The V gene is TRBV30, the J gene TRBJ2-3; 7 bases map to TRBD2. CDR3 length: 15 residues. Germline V CDR1 and CDR2: GTSNPN, SVGIG (reference sequence). The V gene end was trimmed by 2 bases and the J gene end by 2 bases; junction bases not matched to a gene: 7.

This chain joins TRBV7-6 and TRBJ2-2; 9 bases match TRBD2. The junction had 8 bases not matched to a gene; V was cut back by 5 bases and J by 7 bases. Germline V CDR1 and CDR2: SGHVS, FNYEAQ. The CDR3 loop spans 15 amino acids. Written as DNA, the CDR3 is TGTGCCAGCAGCCCTAGGACTAGCGATGGCGGGGAGCTGTTTTTT. It encodes CASSPRTSDGGELFF.

CDR3 loop: CASSWREADTQYF. CDR3 nucleotides: TGTGCCAGCAGTTGGCGGGAGGCAGATACGCAGTATTTT. The rearrangement links TRBV6-5 to TRBJ2-3; 8 nucleotides match TRBD2. CDR1 and CDR2 (germline): MNHEY, SVGAGI. Germline trimming cut 4 bases from V and 4 bases from J; bases unmatched to any gene: 1. The CDR3 is 13 residues long.

J is TRBJ2-6 and V is TRBV28; a weak D match, TRBD1 (6 bases). Trimming cost V 5 bases and J 0 bases, with 14 bases left between them. The CDR3 has 17 amino acids. Germline V gene sequence: CDR1 MDHEN, CDR2 SYDVKM. In nucleotides, the CDR3 is TGTGCCAGCAGTCAGGGGCAGCGCCCCTCTGGGGCCAACGTCCTGACTTTC. It encodes CASSQGQRPSGANVLTF.

J is TRBJ2-3 and V is TRBV4-3, with D perhaps matching TRBD2 (6 bases). CDR1 is LGHNA, CDR2 YSLEER, per germline. Trimming left V 4 bases short and J 0 bases short, with 8 bases between. The CDR3 totals 14 residues. The CDR3 spells CASSLGLSTDTQYF. The CDR3 region has the DNA TGCGCCAGCAGCCTAGGACTAAGCACAGATACGCAGTATTTT.

This clone has just a few counts. V and J are TRBV28 and TRBJ1-4, with 9 nucleotides matching TRBD1. CDR1 and CDR2 from the germline V gene are MDHEN and SYDVKM. The ends lost 3 bases at V and 6 bases at J; junction bases unmatched: 5. CDR3 length equals 15 residues. The CDR3 DNA is TGTGCCAGCAGTTTGCCCGGGACAGGGTATGAAAAACTGTTTTTT. It codes for CASSLPGTGYEKLFF.

The J gene is TRBJ2-2, the V gene TRBV9; weak D call: TRBD2 (6 bases). The germline V gene has CDR1 SGDLS and CDR2 YYNGEE. V lost 0 bases and J lost 6, with 15 bases in between. The CDR3 contains 16 residues. The CDR3: CASSVGLGSVPGELFF. The CDR3 nucleotides read TGTGCCAGCAGCGTAGGTCTCGGGAGTGTCCCCGGGGAGCTGTTTTTT.

The chain links TRBV11-3 to TRBJ2-1, with TRBD2 matching over 9 bases. Germline V lookup: CDR1 SGHNT, CDR2 YENEEA. The CDR3 extends over 18 amino acids. Unmatched junction bases numbered 7, after V lost 1 base and J lost 0 bases. CDR3 protein: CASSLGRSGSLSYNEQFF. In DNA form, the CDR3 reads TGTGCCAGCAGCTTAGGGCGTAGCGGGAGCCTCTCCTACAATGAGCAGTTCTTC.

This clone was detected once. This chain uses TRBV27 with TRBJ2-3; D may be TRBD2 (5 bases). The CDR3 consists of 18 residues. V was shortened by 6 bases and J by 0 bases, with 22 bases between the two germline ends. Germline V gene lookup returns CDR1 MNHEY and CDR2 SMNVEV (reference sequence). The CDR3 loop reads CASRSDTGGSRSTDTQYF. The CDR3, as DNA: TGTGCCAGCAGATCAGACACCGGAGGTTCCCGAAGCACAGATACGCAGTATTTT.